This T cell receptor beta chain was identified during a study of response to subunit inactivated influenza vaccine. This clonotype came up a few times. Its specificity is unknown. One entry per CDR3 protein results from TCRdb running MiXCR on the RT-PCR reads. The data show more than 450,000 distinct CDR3 sequences, roughly 10% seen once. General observations from the study: That few new T cells are recruited by each seasonal influenza vaccination was the authors' suggestion.

Germline CDR1 SEHNR, CDR2 FQNEAQ (reference sequence). This CDR3 spans 11 amino acids. The V and J ends lost 5 bases and 7 bases respectively, with 8 bases between them. V is TRBV7-9 and J is TRBJ2-5; D unresolved. The sample here was PBMCs from blood, taken on the day of vaccination. The TCR was taken from a man over 45 who received an inactivated influenza vaccine. The CDR3 sequence: CASSLQSTQYF. As DNA, the CDR3 is TGTGCCAGCAGCCTACAGTCGACCCAGTACTTC.